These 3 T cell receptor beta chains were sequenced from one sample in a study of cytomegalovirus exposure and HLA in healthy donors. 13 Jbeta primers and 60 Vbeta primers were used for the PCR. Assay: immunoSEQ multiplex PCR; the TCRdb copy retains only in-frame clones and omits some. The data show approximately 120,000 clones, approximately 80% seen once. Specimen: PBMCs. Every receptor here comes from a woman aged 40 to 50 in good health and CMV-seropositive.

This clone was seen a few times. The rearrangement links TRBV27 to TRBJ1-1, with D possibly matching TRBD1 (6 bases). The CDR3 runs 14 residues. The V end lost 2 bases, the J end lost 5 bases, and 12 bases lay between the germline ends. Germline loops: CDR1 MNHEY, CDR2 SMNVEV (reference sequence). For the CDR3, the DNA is TGTGCCAGCAGTTTAAGACAGGCGTGGACTGAAGCTTTCTTT. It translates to CASSLRQAWTEAFF.

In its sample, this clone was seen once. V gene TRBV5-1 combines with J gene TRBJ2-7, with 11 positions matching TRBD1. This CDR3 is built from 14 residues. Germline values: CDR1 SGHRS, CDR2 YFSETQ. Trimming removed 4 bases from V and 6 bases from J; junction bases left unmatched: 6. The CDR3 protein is CASSTGTGGAEQYF. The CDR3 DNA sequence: TGCGCCAGCAGCACCGGGACAGGGGGGGCCGAGCAGTACTTC.

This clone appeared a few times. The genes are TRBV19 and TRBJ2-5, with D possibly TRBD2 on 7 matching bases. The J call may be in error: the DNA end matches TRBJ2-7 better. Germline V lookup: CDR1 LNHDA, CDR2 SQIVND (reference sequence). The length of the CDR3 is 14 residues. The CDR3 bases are TGTGCCAGTATGGGGGGGCAGAGCTCCTACGAGCAGTACTTC. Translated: CASMGGQSSYEQYF.